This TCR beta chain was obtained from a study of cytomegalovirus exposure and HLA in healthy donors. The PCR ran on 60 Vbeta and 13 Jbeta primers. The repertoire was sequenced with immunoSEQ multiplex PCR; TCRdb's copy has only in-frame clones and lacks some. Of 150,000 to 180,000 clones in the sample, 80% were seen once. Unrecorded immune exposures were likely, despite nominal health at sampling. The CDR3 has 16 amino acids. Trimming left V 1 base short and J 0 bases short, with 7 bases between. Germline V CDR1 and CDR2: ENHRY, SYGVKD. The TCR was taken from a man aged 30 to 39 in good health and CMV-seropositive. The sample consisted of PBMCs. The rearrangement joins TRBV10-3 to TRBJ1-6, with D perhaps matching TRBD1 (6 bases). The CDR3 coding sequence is TGTGCCATCAGTGAGTTAGGGGGCTCCTATAATTCACCCCTCCACTTT. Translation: CAISELGGSYNSPLHF.